This entry lists 22 T cell receptor beta chains sequenced from one sample in a study of T cells in localized non-small cell lung cancer. TCRdb keeps only in-frame clones here, not all; method: immunoSEQ multiplex PCR. The repertoire holds more than 70,000 clones, just under 85% seen once, with 2.8% in the top ten. Sequenced here: peripheral blood, sampled before any cancer treatment. These receptors all stem from a man aged 40 to 70 with stage I lung adenocarcinoma.

The J gene is TRBJ2-7, the V gene TRBV7-9, with 14 positions matching TRBD2. The trim removed 5 bases at V and 0 bases at J, leaving 3 bases unmatched. CDR3 length: 16 amino acids. Germline CDR1 and CDR2: SEHNR and FQNEAQ (reference sequence). The CDR3 DNA sequence: TGTGCCAGCAGCCGCGGGACTAGCGGGAGCTCCTACGAGCAGTACTTC. This translates into CASSRGTSGSSYEQYF.

CDR3 nucleotides: TGTGCCAGCTCAACTATTAGTCCCTGGGGGGAGCAGTACTTC. It encodes CASSTISPWGEQYF. This chain links TRBV18 with TRBJ2-7; D may match TRBD1 or TRBD2 (5 bases each). Per the germline V gene, CDR1 is KGHSH and CDR2 is LQKENI. V was cut by 5 bases and J by 7 bases, with 18 bases left in between. The CDR3 consists of 14 residues.

The chain recombines TRBV27 with TRBJ2-3; no clear D gene. Trimming stripped 6 bases from V and 2 bases from J, with 3 bases between. CDR3 size: 11 residues. The germline CDR1 and CDR2 sequences are MNHEY and SMNVEV (reference sequence). The CDR3 here is CASRFTDTQYF. The CDR3 bases are TGTGCCAGCAGGTTCACAGATACGCAGTATTTT.

The V call is TRBV30, the J call TRBJ2-3; D is unresolved. Trimming took 3 bases from V and 6 from J, leaving 7 bases between them. The CDR3 runs to 11 residues. CDR1 is GTSNPN, CDR2 SVGIG, per germline (reference sequence). CDR3 bases: TGTGCCTGGAGGGCCTGGGATACGCAGTATTTT. This encodes CAWRAWDTQYF.

V gene TRBV9 combines with J gene TRBJ2-3; D possibly matches TRBD1 or TRBD2 (5 bases each). The germline V and J ends were trimmed by 4 bases and 5 bases, with 17 bases remaining between them. This CDR3 has 15 amino acids. The germline gives CDR1 SGDLS, CDR2 YYNGEE. The CDR3, as DNA: TGTGCCAGCAGCTCGTCAATCTGGGGGATAGATACGCAGTATTTT. Residues: CASSSSIWGIDTQYF.

The chain has TRBV28 and TRBJ1-4; no reliable D call. Trimming removed 4 bases from V and 3 bases from J, with 15 bases in between. The CDR3 is made up of 16 amino acids. Per germline, CDR1 MDHEN and CDR2 SYDVKM. The CDR3: CASSSAGMVANEKLFF. The CDR3 DNA reads as TGTGCCAGCAGTTCCGCAGGAATGGTAGCTAATGAAAAACTGTTTTTT.

This clone was seen just once. The V and J genes are TRBV27 and TRBJ1-1, with a tentative D call TRBD1 (6 bases). Trimming removed 6 bases from V and 4 bases from J, with 21 bases in between. Germline V lookup: CDR1 MNHEY, CDR2 SMNVEV (reference sequence). This CDR3 comprises 16 residues. The CDR3 loop is CASRVFPPTGTTEAFF. The CDR3 region has the DNA TGTGCCAGCAGAGTTTTCCCCCCCACAGGGACCACTGAAGCTTTCTTT.

This chain connects TRBV5-1 to TRBJ1-6; D is ambiguous. CDR1 and CDR2 (germline): SGHRS, YFSETQ. V dropped 4 bases and J dropped 7 bases, with 6 bases sitting between them. The CDR3 totals 12 residues. CDR3 protein: CASSENNSPLHF. Here the CDR3 DNA reads TGCGCCAGCAGCGAGAACAATTCACCCCTCCACTTT.

The gene calls are TRBV7-3 and TRBJ2-3, with unresolved D. Trimming pared 6 bases from V and 2 bases from J, leaving 12 bases between. Per the germline V gene, CDR1 is SGHTA and CDR2 is FQGTGA. The CDR3 covers 14 residues. The DNA for the CDR3 is TGTGCCAGCAGTTCAATGCCGAACACAGATACGCAGTATTTT. This translates into CASSSMPNTDTQYF.

V usage is TRBV6-6 and J usage is TRBJ2-7, with D possibly being TRBD1 (6 bases). Looked up from germline, CDR1 is MNHNY and CDR2 is SVGAGI (reference sequence). The CDR3 is made up of 14 amino acids. V was clipped by 0 bases and J by 7 bases, with 13 bases between them. The CDR3 nucleotides read TGTGCCAGCAGTTACTCTAGGGCGAGGGGGGAGCAGTACTTC. Translation: CASSYSRARGEQYF.

This clone was picked up one time. The V gene is TRBV18, the J gene TRBJ2-1, with D perhaps TRBD1 (6 bases). This CDR3 spans 14 amino acids. With 6 bases removed from V and 1 base from J, the gap between germline ends came to 10 bases. Germline V gives CDR1 KGHSH, CDR2 LQKENI. Here the CDR3 reads CASSDRLSYNEQFF. In nucleotides, the CDR3 is TGTGCCAGCTCCGACAGGCTATCCTACAATGAGCAGTTCTTC.

The chain uses TRBV19 and TRBJ2-7, with 11 bases identical to TRBD2. J gave up 7 bases and V 5 bases, and 10 bases lay outside the gene matches. The CDR3 contains 15 residues. Per the germline V gene, CDR1 is LNHDA and CDR2 is SQIVND (reference sequence). The DNA for the CDR3 is TGTGCCAGTAGTCCCCGGACTAGCGGGTTTAAAGAGCAGTACTTC. This codes for CASSPRTSGFKEQYF.

CDR3 bases: TGTGCCAGCAGCTTAATAGCGGGGGGGCCCGGGGAGCTGTTTTTT. Its translation: CASSLIAGGPGELFF. The J gene is TRBJ2-2, the V gene TRBV7-6; TRBD2 matches at 11 bases. The CDR3 length is 15 residues. Germline-derived CDR1 and CDR2 are SGHVS and FNYEAQ. V gave up 2 bases and J gave up 6 bases; unmatched junction bases: 2.

This chain connects TRBV15 to TRBJ2-7, with D tentatively TRBD1 (6 bases). Germline loops: CDR1 LNHNV, CDR2 YYDKDF (reference sequence). CDR3 length: 15 amino acids. The V gene lost 0 bases and the J gene lost 4 bases, with 13 bases spanning the gap. CDR3 residues: CATSRESEGGYEQYF. The CDR3 DNA is TGTGCCACCAGCAGAGAATCGGAAGGGGGTTACGAGCAGTACTTC.

J is TRBJ2-1 and V is TRBV7-9; 8 bases agree with TRBD2. Looked up from germline, CDR1 is SEHNR and CDR2 is FQNEAQ (reference sequence). The CDR3 has 15 residues. After removal of 5 bases from V and 4 bases from J, the junction contained 7 bases not matched to a gene. CDR3 nucleotide sequence: TGTGCCAGCAGCCCTCCGGGGGGGCCATACAATGAGCAGTTCTTC. Amino acids: CASSPPGGPYNEQFF.

This chain uses TRBV7-2 with TRBJ2-2; D unresolved. The CDR3 contains 12 residues. CDR1 and CDR2 from the germline V gene are SGHTA and FQGNSA. Between the trimmed V and J ends, which lost 5 bases and 8 bases, there was a span of 9 bases. The CDR3 spells CASSQYGGELFF. In nucleotides, the CDR3 is TGTGCCAGCAGCCAGTATGGTGGGGAGCTGTTTTTT.

The chain links TRBV7-9 to TRBJ1-2; 8 nucleotides match TRBD1. Germline V gives CDR1 SEHNR, CDR2 FQNEAQ (reference sequence). Unmatched junction bases numbered 4, after V lost 7 bases and J lost 3 bases. This CDR3 comprises 13 residues. CDR3 nucleotides: TGTGCCAGCACCGAACAGGGGGACTATGGCTACACCTTC. Encoded protein: CASTEQGDYGYTF.

The J gene is TRBJ2-7, the V gene TRBV5-1; tentatively, D is TRBD1 (6 bases). The germline V and J ends were trimmed by 7 bases and 12 bases, with 17 bases remaining between them. CDR1 and CDR2 (germline): SGHRS, YFSETQ. The CDR3 has 11 residues. The CDR3 nucleotides read TGCGCCAGCGGCCCCCTGGGACATTGGTACTTC. As protein: CASGPLGHWYF. The whole variable domain, remainder taken from reference TRBV5-1 and TRBJ2-7, is KAGVTQTPRYLIKTRGQQVTLSCSPISGHRSVSWYQQTPGQGLQFLFEYFSETQRNKGNFPGRFSGRQFSNSRSEMNVSTLELGDSALYLCASGPLGHWYFGPGTRLTVT.

The J gene is TRBJ2-5, the V gene TRBV4-2, with 10 bases aligning to TRBD1. The CDR3 loop spans 15 amino acids. V gave up 0 bases and J gave up 3 bases; unmatched junction bases: 1. Germline V gene lookup returns CDR1 LGHNA and CDR2 YNFKEQ. The CDR3 sequence is CASSQDGTGEETQYF. The DNA for the CDR3 is TGTGCCAGCAGCCAAGATGGGACAGGGGAAGAGACCCAGTACTTC.

The chain's CDR3 is CASSHRLAGGADTQYF. In DNA, the CDR3 is TGCGCCAGCAGCCACCGACTAGCGGGGGGCGCGGATACGCAGTATTTT. The chain is built from TRBV4-3 and TRBJ2-3, with 13 bases lining up with TRBD2. The CDR3 has 16 amino acids. CDR1 LGHNA and CDR2 YSLEER come from the germline V gene. With V trimmed by 3 bases and J by 6 bases, 6 bases remained unmatched.

The chain employs TRBV10-3 and TRBJ2-7, with TRBD1 matching over 11 bases. The V gene's germline CDR1 is ENHRY and CDR2 SYGVKD. The CDR3 consists of 15 residues. V dropped 4 bases and J dropped 3; count of bases not matched to a gene: 5. The CDR3 DNA is TGTGCCATCAGTGCTTCCGGGACAGGGGGCTACGAGCAGTACTTC. It specifies CAISASGTGGYEQYF.

This chain links TRBV5-4 with TRBJ1-4; no clear D gene. The CDR3 contains 16 residues. Per germline, CDR1 SGHNT and CDR2 YYREEE (reference sequence). Between the trimmed V and J ends, which lost 1 base and 3 bases, there was a span of 13 bases. The DNA for the CDR3 is TGTGCCAGCAGCTTGAGAGCCCGGAAATCTAATGAAAAACTGTTTTTT. Its protein is CASSLRARKSNEKLFF.